The 2 T cell receptor beta chains given below trace back to one sample, sequenced in a study of identical twins. TCRdb reprocessed the 5' RACE reads with MiXCR, giving one entry per CDR3 protein. The data hold about 480,000 distinct CDR3 sequences, with 12% to 15% observed a single time. The data also belong to a second study, concerning yellow fever vaccine responses in identical twins.

The sequenced sample consisted of CD4+ T cells sorted from blood. The receptors shown here come from a woman between 18 and 29 years old in good health.

In DNA, the CDR3 is TGTGCCAGCAGCTTGGCCCCGACTAGCGGATTGGTAGAGACCCAGTACTTC. It codes for CASSLAPTSGLVETQYF. The chain joins TRBV5-4 to TRBJ2-5; TRBD2 matches at 9 bases. The germline V gene has CDR1 SGHNT and CDR2 YYREEE (reference sequence). The CDR3 covers 17 residues. The V segment lost 0 bases and the J segment 4 bases; nucleotides outside the gene matches: 10.

In this sample, this clonotype turned up a few times. The chain recombines TRBV9 with TRBJ1-4; 9 bases map to TRBD1. Germline values: CDR1 SGDLS, CDR2 YYNGEE. CDR3 length: 15 amino acids. Unmatched junction bases numbered 3, after V lost 3 bases and J lost 3 bases. For the CDR3, the DNA is TGTGCCAGCAGCGGACGGACAGGGGCTAATGAAAAACTGTTTTTT. This codes for CASSGRTGANEKLFF.